The source of this T cell receptor (beta chain) is a study of blood T cell repertoires in COVID-19. Per germline, CDR1 GTSNPN and CDR2 SVGIG (reference sequence). V lost 4 bases to trimming and J lost 0 bases, with 19 bases between them. There are 18 residues in the CDR3. TCRdb keeps only in-frame clones here, not all; method: immunoSEQ multiplex PCR. The sample lists 160,000 or so clones; approximately 91% were seen once. Sequenced sample: peripheral blood. V gene TRBV30 combines with J gene TRBJ1-6, with D possibly being TRBD1 (6 bases). This receptor was obtained from a man between 18 and 29 years old with acute or convalescent COVID-19. CDR3 loop: CAWKGGRGESSYNSPLHF. CDR3 in DNA: TGTGCCTGGAAAGGGGGGCGGGGGGAAAGCTCCTATAATTCACCCCTCCACTTT.